Sequencing of this TCR beta chain was carried out in a study of blood T cell repertoires in COVID-19. Study-level information: T cells, B-cell-depleted T cells, or PBMCs provided the cDNA or gDNA that served as material.

J lost 3 bases, V lost 2 bases, and 5 bases had no gene match. In germline, CDR1 is SGHDT, CDR2 YYEEEE. The CDR3 is 15 residues long. It was during active infection that Seattle patients were enrolled and then longitudinally followed. In the study's own analysis: By means of reference gene primer amplification, nucleated cell counts were estimated. Here immunoSEQ multiplex PCR was the method, and the copy in TCRdb shows in-frame clones only, minus some. From that table come the V and J calls and clone size; the DNA was used to work out D and trimming. The data show more than 200,000 clones, around 80% seen once.

The chain has TRBV5-6 and TRBJ1-5; 7 bases line up with TRBD1. This clonotype was sampled from a woman over 75 with COVID-19, enrolled during active disease. Sequencing input: peripheral blood. This CDR3 reads CASSLKGQLNQPQHF. The CDR3 DNA reads TGTGCCAGCAGCTTAAAGGGACAGCTCAATCAGCCCCAGCATTTT.